This paragraph reports one TCR beta chain. The data were obtained in a study of T cell changes during pregnancy in multiple sclerosis. Using immunoSEQ multiplex PCR, the repertoire was profiled, and TCRdb retains in-frame clones only, with some absent. Of 30,000 to 45,000 clones in the sample, 91% are singletons; the top ten hold around 0.47%. The sample in question was CD4+ T cells from peripheral blood mononuclear cells, obtained in the second trimester of pregnancy. This sequence originates from a female donor in good health, enrolled as a control in a pregnancy study.

The CDR3 sequence is CAWSVQGQGGYQPQHF. The CDR3 DNA follows: TGTGCCTGGAGTGTACAGGGACAGGGCGGATATCAGCCCCAGCATTTT. The J gene is TRBJ1-5, the V gene TRBV30; 9 positions match TRBD1. Germline lookup yields CDR1 GTSNPN and CDR2 SVGIG (reference sequence). V lost 0 bases and J lost 5; bases outside the gene matches: 8. The CDR3 length is 16 residues.